This TCR beta chain was obtained from a study of shared clonotypes between healthy human individuals. Study in general: CD4 naive and CD4 memory each took three plates per donor, while CD8 naive took two and CD8 memory one.

Assay used: immunoSEQ multiplex PCR; TCRdb lists only in-frame clones, some missing. The repertoire holds 2 million to 2.5 million clones, with 90% to 95% as singletons. In germline, CDR1 is LNHNV, CDR2 YYDKDF (reference sequence). The J segment lost 2 bases and the V segment lost 6 bases, leaving 8 bases of the junction unmatched. CDR3 size: 15 residues. The naive CD8 subset, CD45RO-negative cells positively selected for CCR7, excluded terminally differentiated effector memory CD45RA+ cells. Each of the donors was a healthy adult who was HIV-negative and had not had a recent acute infection or vaccination.

The sample was naive CD8+ T cells from PBMCs. The J gene is TRBJ2-7, the V gene TRBV15; 9 nucleotides agree with TRBD2. This clonotype was sampled from a man aged 18 to 30 in good health. Some clones in this sample may be carry-over from other donors' samples. The chain's CDR3 is CATSQAASGAYEQYF. The CDR3 nucleotides read TGTGCCACCAGTCAGGCGGCTAGCGGGGCCTACGAGCAGTACTTC.